These T cell receptor beta chains were read from a single sample in a study of cytomegalovirus exposure and HLA in healthy donors. Using immunoSEQ multiplex PCR, the repertoire was profiled, and TCRdb retains in-frame clones only, with some absent. The sample has 300,000 to 450,000 clones, 70% to 90% seen once. Sequencing used PBMCs. All receptors come from a woman younger than 35 in good health and CMV-seronegative. The CDR3 runs from the conserved cysteine through the conserved F or W. A D gene is named only where the DNA matches it firmly. Size tells how often a clone was seen (once, few, many) or the class of an expanded clone, and some rows leave it out.

J | V | size | D | DNA | CDR3
TRBJ1-5 | TRBV2 | . | . | TGTGCCAGCAGACCCAGCGGTCAGCCCCAGCATTTT | CASRPSGQPQHF
TRBJ1-1 | TRBV28 | . | . | TGTGCCAGCAGGCTGACAGAACCGAACACTGAAGCTTTCTTT | CASRLTEPNTEAFF
TRBJ1-2 | TRBV7-9 | . | . | TGTGCCAGCAGCCAGCGGGGGGCAGGTGGCTACACCTTC | CASSQRGAGGYTF
TRBJ1-6 | TRBV5-1 | . | TRBD1 | TGCGCCAGCAGCTTGGAGGACAGGGCGGCTTCACCCCTCCACTTT | CASSLEDRAASPLHF
TRBJ2-7 | TRBV19 | once | TRBD2 | TGTGCCAGTAGTATGCGGGAGTGGCGCGAGCAGTACTTC | CASSMREWREQYF
TRBJ1-2 | TRBV28 | once | TRBD1 | TGTGCCAGCACCGTTTTCGGGACAGCGTATGGCTACACCTTC | CASTVFGTAYGYTF
TRBJ1-6 | TRBV28 | . | . | TGTGCCAGCGGGAGGGACATTAATTCACCCCTCCACTTT | CASGRDINSPLHF
TRBJ1-5 | TRBV5-5 | once | . | TGTGCCAGCACCTTCGACGGGTATAGCAATCAGCCCCAGCATTTT | CASTFDGYSNQPQHF
TRBJ2-7 | TRBV4-1 | . | TRBD1 | TGCGCCAGCAGCCATCCCCTTCAGGGGGCGGGCGAGCAGTACTTC | CASSHPLQGAGEQYF
TRBJ2-7 | TRBV7-7 | once | . | TGTGCCAGCAGCCCGACTCCTAGCTCCTACGAGCAGTACTTC | CASSPTPSSYEQYF
TRBJ1-5 | TRBV6-5 | few | TRBD1 | TGTGCCAGCAAAGGGACAGGGTCGGGCAATCAGCCCCAGCATTTT | CASKGTGSGNQPQHF
TRBJ2-5 | TRBV29-1 | . | . | TGCAGCGTTGACGCAGCGTCGCAGGAGACCCAGTACTTC | CSVDAASQETQYF
TRBJ2-2 | TRBV2 | . | TRBD2 | TGTGCCAGCAGTGAGGGACTAGCGGGGGACACCGGGGAGCTGTTTTTT | CASSEGLAGDTGELFF
TRBJ1-5 | TRBV21-1 | once | . | TGTGCCAGCAGCAAAAAGAGGGGGGAACAGGGGGACCACAGAAGCAATCAGCCCCAGCATTTT | CASSKKRGEQGDHRSNQPQHF
TRBJ2-2 | TRBV9 | . | TRBD1 | TGTGCCAGCAGCGACAGGGGGGACGGGGAGCTGTTTTTT | CASSDRGDGELFF
TRBJ2-3 | TRBV6-4 | . | . | TGTGCCAGCTCTTATACGGACAGAGGCACAGATACGCAGTATTTT | CASSYTDRGTDTQYF
TRBJ2-7 | TRBV15 | . | TRBD2 | TGTGCCACCAGCGGCGGGACTAGCGGTTTGGGGTACGAGCAGTACTTC | CATSGGTSGLGYEQYF
TRBJ1-2 | TRBV6-1 | . | TRBD1 | TGTGCCAGCAGTGAACGGACGTACGACAGGGTGAACGGCTACACCTTC | CASSERTYDRVNGYTF
TRBJ2-5 | TRBV27 | few | TRBD1 | TGTGCCAGCAGTTTAACGTGGGGACAGGAGACCCAGTACTTC | CASSLTWGQETQYF
TRBJ1-3 | TRBV30 | . | TRBD1 | TGTGCCTGGGGAACAGGGGCTGGAAACACCATATATTTT | CAWGTGAGNTIYF
TRBJ2-7 | TRBV27 | . | TRBD1 | TGTGCCAGCAGCCCTGCCGGACAGGGGGCGAGGGAGCAGTACTTC | CASSPAGQGAREQYF
TRBJ2-7 | TRBV9 | . | . | TGTGCCAGCAGCCCCGGACTGTACGAGCAGTACTTC | CASSPGLYEQYF
TRBJ2-5 | TRBV4-2 | . | TRBD2 | TGTGCCAGCAGCCAAGATGTGGCGGGAGGGGGTGAGACCCAGTACTTC | CASSQDVAGGGETQYF
TRBJ2-7 | TRBV4-1 | . | TRBD1 | TGCGCCAGCAGCCAACCGGGACAGGGCTCCTACGAGCAGTACTTC | CASSQPGQGSYEQYF
TRBJ1-3 | TRBV5-1 | . | TRBD1 | TGCGCCAGCAGCTTAAACCGGGACAGGGGAAACACCATATATTTT | CASSLNRDRGNTIYF
TRBJ2-7 | TRBV10-1 | . | . | TGCGCCAGCAGTGAGGGGACCCGGGGGAGCGAGCAGTACTTC | CASSEGTRGSEQYF
TRBJ2-7 | TRBV28 | . | . | TGTGCCAGCAGTTTCAGGACATCAGCCTCCTCCTACGAGCAGTACTTC | CASSFRTSASSYEQYF
TRBJ1-3 | TRBV4-2 | . | . | TGTGCCAGCAGCCAAGACTCGGTGTCTGGAAACACCATATATTTT | CASSQDSVSGNTIYF
TRBJ2-5 | TRBV19 | few | . | TGTGCCAGTAGTAGAACGGAGGAGACCCAGTACTTC | CASSRTEETQYF